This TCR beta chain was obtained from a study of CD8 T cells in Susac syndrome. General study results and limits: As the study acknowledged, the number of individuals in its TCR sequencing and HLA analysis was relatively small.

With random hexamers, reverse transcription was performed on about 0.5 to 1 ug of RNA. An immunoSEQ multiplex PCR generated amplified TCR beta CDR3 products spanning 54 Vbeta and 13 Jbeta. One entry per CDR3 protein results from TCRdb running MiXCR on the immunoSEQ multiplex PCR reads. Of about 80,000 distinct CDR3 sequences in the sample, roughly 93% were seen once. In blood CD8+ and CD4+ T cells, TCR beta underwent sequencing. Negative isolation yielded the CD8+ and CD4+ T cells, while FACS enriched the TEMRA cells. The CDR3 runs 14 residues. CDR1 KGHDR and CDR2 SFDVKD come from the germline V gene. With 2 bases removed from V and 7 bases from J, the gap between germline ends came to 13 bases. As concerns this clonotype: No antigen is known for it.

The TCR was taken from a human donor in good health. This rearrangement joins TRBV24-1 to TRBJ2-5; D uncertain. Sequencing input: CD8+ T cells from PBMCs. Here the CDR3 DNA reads TGTGCCACCAGTGATTATAACAGCCCAGGGACCCAGTACTTC. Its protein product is CATSDYNSPGTQYF.